This entry lists 2 T cell receptor beta chains sequenced from one sample in a study of blood T cells in healthy people across ages. Primed by a sample-barcoded 5' primer and a J-beta primer mix, a second PCR proceeded for about 6 to 11 cycles. TCRdb used MiXCR to reprocess the 5' RACE reads, holding one entry per CDR3 protein. This sample carries about 630,000 distinct CDR3 sequences, under 25% of them seen once, and the ten largest clones take 3% to 4.5%. Sequencing input: blood. These receptors originate from a man between 70 and 80 years old in good health.

This clonotype was seen at least ten times. CDR3 residues: CASSQAGAVKTQYF. The CDR3 DNA follows: TGCGCCAGCAGCCAGGCGGGAGCTGTGAAGACCCAGTACTTC. The V gene is TRBV4-1, the J gene TRBJ2-5; 7 bases are shared with TRBD2. CDR1 is MGHRA and CDR2 is YSYEKL in the germline V gene. The CDR3 sequence is 14 residues long. Germline trimming cut 3 bases from V and 6 bases from J; bases unmatched to any gene: 7.

The chain joins TRBV29-1 to TRBJ1-1, with a tentative D call TRBD1 (6 bases). The CDR3 sequence is 16 residues long. The V end was cut by 0 bases, the J end by 0 bases, with 14 bases between. Germline values: CDR1 SQVTM, CDR2 ANQGSEA. The CDR3 is CSVEDRQGPMNTEAFF. The CDR3 DNA is TGCAGCGTTGAAGATCGCCAGGGGCCCATGAACACTGAAGCTTTCTTT.